The next 16 T cell receptor beta chains were all read from a single sample in a study of human T cells and chemical hapten exposure. Time point in this sample: patch test 1, 2 weeks after DPC sensitization. Treatment reported: therapeutic diphenylcyclopropenone sensitization with weekly scalp DPC. TCRdb passed the RACE reads through MiXCR, listing each CDR3 protein once. The table includes 120,000 or so distinct CDR3 sequences, around 13% detected once. The specimen comprised whole blood, sampled in connection with sensitization to the hapten diphenylcyclopropenone (DPC). Every receptor here comes from a man aged 18 to 29 with alopecia areata. Some clones in this sample may be carry-over from other donors' samples.

This clonotype was seen a handful of times. The chain has TRBV9 and TRBJ1-1; possible D gene TRBD1, 6 bases. Between the trimmed V and J ends, which lost 3 bases and 11 bases, there was a span of 14 bases. CDR3 size: 12 residues. Germline V gives CDR1 SGDLS, CDR2 YYNGEE. This chain's CDR3 is CASSEGGRAAFF. The CDR3 DNA reads TGTGCCAGCAGCGAGGGGGGGCGAGCGGCTTTCTTT.

The V call is TRBV7-9, the J call TRBJ1-4, with D unresolved. In germline, CDR1 is SEHNR, CDR2 FQNEAQ (reference sequence). The V end was cut by 3 bases, the J end by 4 bases, with 9 bases between. CDR3 length equals 14 residues. CDR3 amino acids: CASSFRQDNEKLFF. CDR3 coding DNA: TGTGCCAGCAGCTTTCGGCAGGATAATGAAAAACTGTTTTTT.

This clonotype was seen a few times. This chain connects TRBV4-2 to TRBJ2-3, with D perhaps matching TRBD1 or TRBD2 (5 bases each). Trimming cost V 4 bases and J 1 base, with 18 bases left between them. This CDR3 contains 17 residues. Germline assignment: CDR1 LGHNA and CDR2 YNFKEQ. The CDR3 is CASSRLRGPAGTDTQYF. The CDR3 coding sequence is TGTGCCAGCAGCCGCCTCCGGGGCCCCGCTGGCACAGATACGCAGTATTTT.

This chain links TRBV7-9 with TRBJ2-1; TRBD1 might be the D (6 bases). Trimming took 4 bases from V and 8 from J, leaving 9 bases between them. Per the germline V gene, CDR1 is SEHNR and CDR2 is FQNEAQ (reference sequence). The CDR3 consists of 12 residues. CDR3 sequence reads: CASSSRGYEQFF. Here the CDR3 DNA reads TGTGCCAGCAGCTCCAGGGGCTATGAGCAGTTCTTC.

This clonotype was picked up many times. The genes are TRBV29-1 and TRBJ2-5; weak D call: TRBD1 (5 bases). The CDR3 sequence is 11 residues long. The germline V gene has CDR1 SQVTM and CDR2 ANQGSEA. Trimming stripped 5 bases from V and 5 bases from J, with 9 bases between. CDR3 protein: CSVQGRETQYF. The CDR3 nucleotides are TGCAGCGTTCAGGGTAGGGAGACCCAGTACTTC.

The chain uses TRBV3-1 and TRBJ2-2; D is ambiguous. The V gene's germline CDR1 is LGHDT and CDR2 YNNKEL (reference sequence). The CDR3 is 13 amino acids. V lost 2 bases and J 6 bases, leaving 7 bases between the germline ends. Here the CDR3 DNA reads TGTGCCAGCAGCCAATCCACTTCCGGGGAGCTGTTTTTT. This translates into CASSQSTSGELFF.

V gene TRBV7-6 combines with J gene TRBJ1-1; no clear D. The CDR3 is made up of 14 amino acids. Deletions cut 5 bases from V and 4 bases from J, with 14 bases between. Germline loops: CDR1 SGHVS, CDR2 FNYEAQ. CDR3 in amino acids: CASSAGFRGTEAFF. CDR3 bases: TGTGCCAGCAGCGCGGGTTTTCGGGGCACTGAAGCTTTCTTT.

This clonotype has just a few counts. The V gene is TRBV9, the J gene TRBJ2-3; perhaps TRBD2 as D (6 bases). The V and J ends lost 1 base and 0 bases respectively, with 15 bases between them. The CDR3 covers 17 residues. Germline V gives CDR1 SGDLS, CDR2 YYNGEE. The CDR3 DNA follows: TGTGCCAGCAGCGTAAACGCGGGGCCGTGGAGCACAGATACGCAGTATTTT. It specifies CASSVNAGPWSTDTQYF.

The genes are TRBV18 and TRBJ1-2; 9 nucleotides align to TRBD1. V dropped 5 bases and J dropped 1; count of bases not matched to a gene: 11. The CDR3 consists of 17 residues. The germline V gene has CDR1 KGHSH and CDR2 LQKENI. The CDR3 DNA reads as TGTGCCAGCTCAACCTCAGATCCGGACAGGGGTAACTATGGCTACACCTTC. Translated: CASSTSDPDRGNYGYTF.

The gene calls are TRBV18 and TRBJ2-3; no definite D call. Per germline, CDR1 KGHSH and CDR2 LQKENI. The CDR3 has 13 amino acids. V lost 4 bases, J lost 0 bases, and 5 bases lay in between. Here the CDR3 DNA reads TGTGCCAGCTCACAGTCTAGCACAGATACGCAGTATTTT. It is translated as CASSQSSTDTQYF.

This clonotype was detected a few times. The CDR3 coding sequence is TGTGCCAGCAGCTTCGCAGGGGGCACAGATACGCAGTATTTT. As protein: CASSFAGGTDTQYF. This chain joins TRBV7-2 and TRBJ2-3; D may be TRBD1 (6 bases). Trimming left V 3 bases short and J 1 base short, with 8 bases between. Germline values: CDR1 SGHTA, CDR2 FQGNSA. This CDR3 has 14 residues.

Here the CDR3 reads CASTHSNTEAFF. The CDR3 bases are TGTGCCAGCACCCACAGCAACACTGAAGCTTTCTTT. The chain carries TRBV2 and TRBJ1-1; D unclear. Trimming took off 7 bases at V and 2 bases at J, with 8 bases between the two ends. Germline values: CDR1 SNHLY, CDR2 FYNNEI. This CDR3 is built from 12 residues.

The rearrangement uses TRBV6-5 and TRBJ2-7; 10 bases fit TRBD1. V was pared by 4 bases and J by 5 bases, with 8 bases of the junction left unmatched. The germline CDR1 and CDR2 sequences are MNHEY and SVGAGI. The CDR3 extends over 15 amino acids. The CDR3 nucleotides read TGTGCCAGCAGTTTAGGACAGGGGGGTTTCGACGAGCAGTACTTC. Residues: CASSLGQGGFDEQYF.

The rearrangement joins TRBV5-1 to TRBJ2-3; either TRBD1 or TRBD2 may fit D (5 bases each). The V end lost 2 bases, the J end lost 2 bases, and 12 bases lay between the germline ends. This CDR3 is 15 amino acids long. Germline CDR1 reads SGHRS; CDR2 reads YFSETQ. CDR3 DNA sequence: TGCGCCAGCAGCTTTGCCCCAGGGACCACAGATACGCAGTATTTT. Translating gives CASSFAPGTTDTQYF.

The rearrangement links TRBV6-2 or TRBV6-3 to TRBJ1-5; D gene ambiguous. The CDR3 length is 15 residues. V gave up 2 bases and J gave up 6 bases, with 14 bases separating them. Germline V gene sequence: CDR1 MNHEY, CDR2 SVGEGT. CDR3: CASSYPDRPGQPQHF. CDR3 sequence (DNA): TGTGCCAGCAGTTACCCAGACCGCCCGGGTCAGCCCCAGCATTTT.

This clonotype has a handful of counts. V and J are TRBV29-1 and TRBJ2-4, with D unclear. This CDR3 is built from 14 residues. In germline, CDR1 is SQVTM, CDR2 ANQGSEA. Trimming removed 0 bases from V and 4 bases from J, with 10 bases in between. Written as DNA, the CDR3 is TGCAGCGTTGAAGATCTTCGGCTGAAAAACATTCAGTACTTC. Its translation is CSVEDLRLKNIQYF.